This T cell receptor (beta chain) appears in the sequencing data of a study of PD-L1 blockade in urothelial cancer. About the study: About 85% of the roughly 30 patients comprised males who had bladder-origin urothelial cancer. It was at 3 weeks (second dose) and 6 weeks after treatment start that blood was analyzed. Findings and limits, study-wide: For durable-benefit patients, tumor-associated blood clones expanded more at 3 weeks. Clonality of blood TCR below the median before treatment predicted better survival.

Per germline, CDR1 SGHVS and CDR2 FNYEAQ. J gave up 6 bases and V 4 bases, and 6 bases lay outside the gene matches. The CDR3 spans 15 residues. Clones were sequenced by immunoSEQ multiplex PCR, and TCRdb holds only the in-frame ones, with some missing. Among some 51,000 clones listed, about 86% were seen once. To note about this clone: Its target is unknown.

The sequencing here drew on PBMCs, taken around atezolizumab (anti-PD-L1) treatment. The chain employs TRBV7-6 and TRBJ2-3; 11 bases line up with TRBD1. This TCR was recovered from a man in his 60s with urothelial cancer. The DNA for the CDR3 is TGTGCCAGCAGCTCCCCGGACAGGGGGCCTGATACGCAGTATTTT. Residues: CASSSPDRGPDTQYF.